The 19 T cell receptor beta chains below were found in one sample sequenced in a study of shared clonotypes between healthy human individuals. Some clones are missing from TCRdb's copy, which holds only in-frame ones; the method was immunoSEQ multiplex PCR. Of millions of clones listed, roughly 96% are singletons. The material sequenced was naive CD4+ T cells sorted from blood. Regarding subset: CD45RA+ positively selected. The receptors originated from a man aged 18 to 29 in good health.

The V gene is TRBV19, the J gene TRBJ2-5; 9 positions agree with TRBD1. The V gene's germline CDR1 is LNHDA and CDR2 SQIVND (reference sequence). V trimming: 4 bases; J trimming: 5 bases; junction bases outside the gene matches: 8. This CDR3 spans 15 amino acids. CDR3 DNA sequence: TGTGCCAGTAGTAGAATAACAGGGGGCCTGGAGACCCAGTACTTC. Translated: CASSRITGGLETQYF.

This chain connects TRBV30 to TRBJ2-5; 9 nucleotides line up with TRBD2. Germline CDR1 and CDR2: GTSNPN and SVGIG (reference sequence). With V trimmed by 3 bases and J by 2 bases, 10 bases remained unmatched. The CDR3 totals 16 residues. CDR3 bases: TGTGCCTGGAGGGCCAAGGGACTAGCTTTACAAGAGACCCAGTACTTC. Translation gives CAWRAKGLALQETQYF.

The genes are TRBV10-3 and TRBJ2-2, with 7 bases that match TRBD2. The junction had 6 bases not matched to a gene; V was cut back by 7 bases and J by 4 bases. The CDR3 is made up of 14 amino acids. The germline V gene has CDR1 ENHRY and CDR2 SYGVKD. The CDR3 bases are TGTGCCATCACCGCGGGGGAGGGCACCGGGGAGCTGTTTTTT. The encoded protein is CAITAGEGTGELFF.

A single count supports this clone. The chain carries TRBV7-9 and TRBJ2-7; no firm D call. Germline CDR1 SEHNR, CDR2 FQNEAQ (reference sequence). Trimming left V 2 bases short and J 5 bases short, with 16 bases between. CDR3 size: 15 residues. Here the CDR3 reads CASSLLGTVKDEQYF. The CDR3 region has the DNA TGTGCCAGCAGCTTATTGGGTACAGTAAAAGACGAGCAGTACTTC.

The CDR3 here is CASSLSPGGELFF. The CDR3 region has the DNA TGTGCCAGCAGTTTATCTCCTGGCGGGGAGCTGTTTTTT. The rearrangement uses TRBV27 and TRBJ2-2, with no clear D. The CDR3 totals 13 residues. Between the trimmed V and J ends, which lost 0 bases and 7 bases, there was a span of 6 bases. Looked up from germline, CDR1 is MNHEY and CDR2 is SMNVEV (reference sequence).

The genes are TRBV6-4 and TRBJ2-3; the match to TRBD2 covers 7 bases. Germline loops: CDR1 MRHNA, CDR2 SNTAGT. The junction had 8 bases not matched to a gene; V was cut back by 5 bases and J by 0 bases. The CDR3 totals 16 residues. The DNA for the CDR3 is TGTGCCAGCAGTCGAGAAGCCGGGGGGAGCACAGATACGCAGTATTTT. Residues: CASSREAGGSTDTQYF.

The genes are TRBV5-1 and TRBJ2-7; D is possibly TRBD1 or TRBD2 (6 bases each). V was shortened by 4 bases and J by 5 bases, with 19 bases between the two germline ends. Germline V lookup: CDR1 SGHRS, CDR2 YFSETQ. This CDR3 region has 15 residues. CDR3 DNA: TGCGCCAGCAGCCTCCCGGGGGCCCCCACCCACGAGCAGTACTTC. Translation gives CASSLPGAPTHEQYF.

J is TRBJ1-2 and V is TRBV28; D call uncertain. Germline-derived CDR1 and CDR2 are MDHEN and SYDVKM. The CDR3 is 14 amino acids. V lost 4 bases and J lost 4, with 13 bases in between. The CDR3 coding sequence is TGTGCCAGCAGTTCCCCGAGTGTTGGCTATGGCTACACCTTC. Residues: CASSSPSVGYGYTF.

The rearrangement links TRBV11-2 to TRBJ1-1; weak D call: TRBD1 (5 bases). V was clipped by 4 bases and J by 4 bases, with 13 bases between them. Per the germline V gene, CDR1 is SGHAT and CDR2 is FQNNGV. This CDR3 has 14 amino acids. This CDR3 is CASSSQGLGTEAFF. In DNA, the CDR3 is TGTGCCAGCAGCTCCCAGGGTCTCGGCACTGAAGCTTTCTTT. Looking up the rest from reference TRBV11-2 and TRBJ1-1 gives the full variable domain: EAGVAQSPRYKIIEKRQSVAFWCNPISGHATLYWYQQILGQGPKLLIQFQNNGVVDDSQLPKDRFSAERLKGVDSTLKIQPAKLEDSAVYLCASSSQGLGTEAFFGQGTRLTVV.

The chain uses TRBV7-9 and TRBJ2-5; a possible D gene is TRBD2 (5 bases). The germline V gene has CDR1 SEHNR and CDR2 FQNEAQ (reference sequence). This CDR3 contains 14 residues. The V and J ends lost 5 bases and 5 bases respectively, with 15 bases between them. The CDR3 bases are TGTGCCAGCAGCACTAGTGGCCTCCGGGAGACCCAGTACTTC. Amino acid sequence: CASSTSGLRETQYF.

V usage is TRBV2 and J usage is TRBJ2-7, with 7 bases fitting TRBD1. Per germline, CDR1 SNHLY and CDR2 FYNNEI. This CDR3 has 16 amino acids. V shed 6 bases and J 4 bases; nucleotides not matched to a gene: 15. CDR3 sequence reads: CASREIPGQNKYEQYF. The CDR3 nucleotides are TGTGCCAGCAGAGAAATTCCGGGACAGAATAAATACGAGCAGTACTTC.

The genes are TRBV10-1 and TRBJ1-1; D is ambiguous. V was pared by 0 bases and J by 4 bases, with 9 bases between. This CDR3 region has 14 residues. In germline, CDR1 is WNHNN, CDR2 SYGVQD (reference sequence). The CDR3 here is CASSESWVCTEAFF. The CDR3 coding sequence is TGCGCCAGCAGTGAGTCCTGGGTCTGCACTGAAGCTTTCTTT.

This clone was found once. The chain has TRBV5-1 and TRBJ1-1; weak D call: TRBD1 (5 bases). CDR1 SGHRS and CDR2 YFSETQ come from the germline V gene. V was trimmed by 1 base and J by 6 bases, leaving 10 bases between them. The CDR3 sequence is 13 residues long. The DNA for the CDR3 is TGCGCCAGCAGCTTGATGGGGGACGCTGAAGCTTTCTTT. Protein: CASSLMGDAEAFF. The full variable domain, rest sourced from reference TRBV5-1 and TRBJ1-1, is KAGVTQTPRYLIKTRGQQVTLSCSPISGHRSVSWYQQTPGQGLQFLFEYFSETQRNKGNFPGRFSGRQFSNSRSEMNVSTLELGDSALYLCASSLMGDAEAFFGQGTRLTVV.

The chain couples TRBV2 to TRBJ1-1, with 9 bases matching TRBD1. The V segment lost 6 bases and the J segment 4 bases; nucleotides outside the gene matches: 9. This CDR3 has 15 residues. Germline V gene lookup returns CDR1 SNHLY and CDR2 FYNNEI. CDR3 coding DNA: TGTGCCAGCAGGGGATCACAGGGGGCAGCCACTGAAGCTTTCTTT. This codes for CASRGSQGAATEAFF. Full variable domain (rest looked up from reference TRBV2 and TRBJ1-1): EPEVTQTPSHQVTQMGQEVILRCVPISNHLYFYWYRQILGQKVEFLVSFYNNEISEKSEIFDDQFSVERPDGSNFTLKIRSTKLEDSAMYFCASRGSQGAATEAFFGQGTRLTVV.

A word on this clone: The sample contains more than one DNA sequence encoding this CDR3. The chain recombines TRBV28 with TRBJ2-7; TRBD1 matches 12 bases. The ends lost 5 bases at V and 4 bases at J; junction bases unmatched: 3. This CDR3 comprises 14 residues. Germline CDR1 is MDHEN and CDR2 is SYDVKM. CDR3: CASSPGQGAYEQYF. Here the CDR3 DNA reads TGTGCCAGCAGTCCGGGACAGGGGGCATACGAGCAGTACTTC.

The J gene is TRBJ2-3, the V gene TRBV15; 9 bases align to TRBD1. The trim removed 3 bases at V and 1 base at J, leaving 5 bases unmatched. The CDR3 runs 16 residues. The germline gives CDR1 LNHNV, CDR2 YYDKDF (reference sequence). DNA for the CDR3: TGTGCCACCAGCAGGCCCCGGGACAGGGGCACAGATACGCAGTATTTT. Translated: CATSRPRDRGTDTQYF.

This clone was observed a handful of times. The CDR3 DNA is TGTGCCAGCAGTGATTGGGCCCTGGCCGGGGAGCTGTTTTTT. Protein sequence: CASSDWALAGELFF. The V gene is TRBV2, the J gene TRBJ2-2; the D is unclear. The CDR3 sequence is 14 residues long. Trimming cost V 3 bases and J 6 bases, with 11 bases left between them. Germline V gene data show CDR1 as SNHLY and CDR2 as FYNNEI. Full variable domain (missing parts from reference TRBV2 and TRBJ2-2): EPEVTQTPSHQVTQMGQEVILRCVPISNHLYFYWYRQILGQKVEFLVSFYNNEISEKSEIFDDQFSVERPDGSNFTLKIRSTKLEDSAMYFCASSDWALAGELFFGEGSRLTVL.

CDR3 DNA sequence: TGCGCCAGCAGCCAAGGGGGATTAGTTGCGAACACCGGGGAGCTGTTTTTT. It is translated as CASSQGGLVANTGELFF. The chain uses TRBV4-3 and TRBJ2-2; no clear D gene. Trimming pared 1 base from V and 0 bases from J, leaving 12 bases between. The CDR3 length is 17 residues. The germline CDR1 and CDR2 sequences are LGHNA and YSLEER.

A single count supports this clone. The chain carries TRBV5-6 and TRBJ1-6; 7 nucleotides align to TRBD1. Per the germline V gene, CDR1 is SGHDT and CDR2 is YYEEEE. CDR3 length: 17 residues. J was trimmed by 5 bases and V by 3 bases; bases with no gene match: 11. Here the CDR3 DNA reads TGTGCCAGCAGCTCTTCCTTACAGGGGAAGGATAATTCACCCCTCCACTTT. Its translation: CASSSSLQGKDNSPLHF.